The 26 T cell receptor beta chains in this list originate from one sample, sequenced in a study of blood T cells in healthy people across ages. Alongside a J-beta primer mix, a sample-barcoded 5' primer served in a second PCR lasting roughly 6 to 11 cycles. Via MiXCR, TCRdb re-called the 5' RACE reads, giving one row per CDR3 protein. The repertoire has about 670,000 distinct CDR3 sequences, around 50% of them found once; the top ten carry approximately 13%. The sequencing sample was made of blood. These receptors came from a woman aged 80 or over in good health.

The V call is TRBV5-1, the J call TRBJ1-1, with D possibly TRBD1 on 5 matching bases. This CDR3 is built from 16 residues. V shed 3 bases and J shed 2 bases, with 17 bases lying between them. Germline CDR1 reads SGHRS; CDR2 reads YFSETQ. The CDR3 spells CASSWGTDGLNTEAFF. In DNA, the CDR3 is TGCGCCAGCAGCTGGGGGACCGACGGACTAAACACTGAAGCTTTCTTT.

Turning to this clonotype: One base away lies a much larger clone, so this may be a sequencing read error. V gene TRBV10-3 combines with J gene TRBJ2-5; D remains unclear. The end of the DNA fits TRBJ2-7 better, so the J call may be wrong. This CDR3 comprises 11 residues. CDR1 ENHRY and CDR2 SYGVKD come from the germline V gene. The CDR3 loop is CAIEARDEQYF. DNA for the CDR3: TGTGCCATCGAGGCACGGGACGAGCAGTACTTC.

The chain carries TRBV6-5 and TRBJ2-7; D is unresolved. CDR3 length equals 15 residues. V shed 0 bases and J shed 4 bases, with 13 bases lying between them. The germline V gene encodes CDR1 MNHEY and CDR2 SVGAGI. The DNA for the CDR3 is TGTGCCAGCAGTTACTCGGTTAGCCAAAGATACGAGCAGTACTTC. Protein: CASSYSVSQRYEQYF.

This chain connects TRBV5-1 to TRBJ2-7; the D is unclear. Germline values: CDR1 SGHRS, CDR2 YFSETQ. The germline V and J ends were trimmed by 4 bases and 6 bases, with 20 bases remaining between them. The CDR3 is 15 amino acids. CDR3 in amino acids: CASSPRVTKESEQYF. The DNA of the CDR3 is TGCGCCAGCAGCCCACGGGTGACCAAGGAGTCCGAGCAGTACTTC.

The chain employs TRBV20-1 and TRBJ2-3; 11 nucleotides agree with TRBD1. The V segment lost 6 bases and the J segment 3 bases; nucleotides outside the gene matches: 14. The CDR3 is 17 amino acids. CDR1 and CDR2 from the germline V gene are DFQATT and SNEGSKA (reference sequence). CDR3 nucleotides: TGCAGTGCCCTGCTAAGGACAGGGGGCGCTGGTACAGATACGCAGTATTTT. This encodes CSALLRTGGAGTDTQYF.

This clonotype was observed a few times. The CDR3 region is CSARRTILEGTIYF. In DNA form, the CDR3 reads TGCAGTGCTAGGAGGACGATTTTGGAGGGCACCATATATTTT. The chain has TRBV20-1 and TRBJ1-3; D is uncertain. The V and J ends lost 3 bases and 9 bases respectively, with 18 bases between them. From germline, CDR1 is DFQATT and CDR2 SNEGSKA (reference sequence). This CDR3 spans 14 amino acids.

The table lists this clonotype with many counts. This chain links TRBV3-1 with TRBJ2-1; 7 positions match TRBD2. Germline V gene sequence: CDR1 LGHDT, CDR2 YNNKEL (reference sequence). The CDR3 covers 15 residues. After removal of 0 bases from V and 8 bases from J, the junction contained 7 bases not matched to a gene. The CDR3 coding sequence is TGTGCCAGCAGCCAAGATGGGGGGGGTGGCCATGAGCAGTTCTTC. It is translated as CASSQDGGGGHEQFF.

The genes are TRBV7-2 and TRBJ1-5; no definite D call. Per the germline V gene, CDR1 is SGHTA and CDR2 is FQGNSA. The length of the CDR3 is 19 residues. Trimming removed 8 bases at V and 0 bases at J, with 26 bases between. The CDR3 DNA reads TGTGCCAGCCCAAATAACGTAATAGTCCGGCGGGGTAGCAATCAGCCCCAGCATTTT. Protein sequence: CASPNNVIVRRGSNQPQHF.

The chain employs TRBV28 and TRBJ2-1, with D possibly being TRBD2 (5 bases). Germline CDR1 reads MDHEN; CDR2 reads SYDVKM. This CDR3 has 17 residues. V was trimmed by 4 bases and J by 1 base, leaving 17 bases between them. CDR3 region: CASSSWTPSASYNEQFF. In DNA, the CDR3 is TGTGCCAGCAGTTCGTGGACTCCCTCAGCTTCCTACAATGAGCAGTTCTTC.

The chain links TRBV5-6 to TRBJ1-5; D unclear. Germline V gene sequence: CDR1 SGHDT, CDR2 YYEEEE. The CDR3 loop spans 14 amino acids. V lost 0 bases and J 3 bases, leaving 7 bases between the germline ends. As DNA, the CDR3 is TGTGCCAGCAGCTTGGGAAGCCACAATCAGCCCCAGCATTTT. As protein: CASSLGSHNQPQHF.

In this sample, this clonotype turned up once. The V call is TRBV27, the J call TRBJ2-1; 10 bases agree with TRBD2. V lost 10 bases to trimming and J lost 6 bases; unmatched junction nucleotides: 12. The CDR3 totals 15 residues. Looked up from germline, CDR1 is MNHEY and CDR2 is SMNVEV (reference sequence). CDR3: CATSKRGGLGNEQFF. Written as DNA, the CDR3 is TGTGCCACCTCAAAGCGGGGGGGCTTAGGCAATGAGCAGTTCTTC.

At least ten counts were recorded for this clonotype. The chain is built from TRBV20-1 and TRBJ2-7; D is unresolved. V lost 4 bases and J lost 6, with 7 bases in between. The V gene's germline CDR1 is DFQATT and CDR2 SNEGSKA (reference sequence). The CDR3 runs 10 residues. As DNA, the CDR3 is TGCAGTGCTACGTACGCCGAGCAGTACTTC. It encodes CSATYAEQYF.

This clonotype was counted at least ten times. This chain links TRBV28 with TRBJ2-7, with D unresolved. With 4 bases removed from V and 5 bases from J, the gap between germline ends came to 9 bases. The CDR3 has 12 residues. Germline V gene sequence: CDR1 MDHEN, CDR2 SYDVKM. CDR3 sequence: CASSSRTHEQYF. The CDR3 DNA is TGTGCCAGCAGTTCTCGAACTCACGAGCAGTACTTC. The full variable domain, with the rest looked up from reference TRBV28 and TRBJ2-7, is DVKVTQSSRYLVKRTGEKVFLECVQDMDHENMFWYRQDPGLGLRLIYFSYDVKMKEKGDIPEGYSVSREKKERFSLILESASTNQTSMYLCASSSRTHEQYFGPGTRLTVT.

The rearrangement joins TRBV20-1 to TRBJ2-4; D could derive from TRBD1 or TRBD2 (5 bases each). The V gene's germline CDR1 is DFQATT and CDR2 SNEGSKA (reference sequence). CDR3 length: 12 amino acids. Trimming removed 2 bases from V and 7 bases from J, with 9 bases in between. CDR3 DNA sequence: TGCAGTGCTAGAACGGGGCGGAACATTCAGTACTTC. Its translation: CSARTGRNIQYF.

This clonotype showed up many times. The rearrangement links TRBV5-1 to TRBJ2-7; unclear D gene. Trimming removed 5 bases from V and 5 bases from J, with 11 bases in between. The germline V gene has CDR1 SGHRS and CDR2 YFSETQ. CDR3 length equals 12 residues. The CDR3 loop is CASRSQWDEQYF. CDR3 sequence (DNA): TGCGCCAGCAGGTCCCAATGGGACGAGCAGTACTTC. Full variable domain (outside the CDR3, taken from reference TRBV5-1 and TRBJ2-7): KAGVTQTPRYLIKTRGQQVTLSCSPISGHRSVSWYQQTPGQGLQFLFEYFSETQRNKGNFPGRFSGRQFSNSRSEMNVSTLELGDSALYLCASRSQWDEQYFGPGTRLTVT.

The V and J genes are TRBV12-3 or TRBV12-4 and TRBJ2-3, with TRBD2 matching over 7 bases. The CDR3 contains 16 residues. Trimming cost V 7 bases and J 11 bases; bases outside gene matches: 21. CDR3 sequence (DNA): TGTGCCAGCAATTTCTGGTCTAGCGGCTACACAGATGTGCAGTATTTT. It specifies CASNFWSSGYTDVQYF.

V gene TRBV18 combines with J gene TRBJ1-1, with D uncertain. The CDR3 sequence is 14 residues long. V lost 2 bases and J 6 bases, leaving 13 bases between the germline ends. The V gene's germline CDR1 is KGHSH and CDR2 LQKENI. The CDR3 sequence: CASSPSAEWAEAFF. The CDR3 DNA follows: TGTGCCAGCTCACCATCGGCTGAGTGGGCTGAAGCTTTCTTT.

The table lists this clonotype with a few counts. The DNA of the CDR3 is TGTGCCAGCAGCTTAATAGCATCTGGGGCCAACGTCCTGACTTTC. It yields the protein CASSLIASGANVLTF. The gene calls are TRBV7-3 and TRBJ2-6; no clear D gene. Trimming left V 1 base short and J 1 base short, with 5 bases between. The CDR3 runs to 15 residues. Germline assignment: CDR1 SGHTA and CDR2 FQGTGA.

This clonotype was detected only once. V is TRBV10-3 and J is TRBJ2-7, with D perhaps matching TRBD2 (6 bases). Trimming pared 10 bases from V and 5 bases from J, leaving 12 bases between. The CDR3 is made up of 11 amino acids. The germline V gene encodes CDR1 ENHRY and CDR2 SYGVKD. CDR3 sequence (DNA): TGTGCCAGCGGGACGGCGAACGAGCAGTACTTC. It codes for CASGTANEQYF.

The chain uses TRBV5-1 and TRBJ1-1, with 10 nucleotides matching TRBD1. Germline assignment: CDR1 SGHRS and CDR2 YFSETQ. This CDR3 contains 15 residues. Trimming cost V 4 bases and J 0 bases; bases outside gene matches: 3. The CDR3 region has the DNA TGCGCCAGCAGCGGGGACAGGGGAATGAACACTGAAGCTTTCTTT. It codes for CASSGDRGMNTEAFF.

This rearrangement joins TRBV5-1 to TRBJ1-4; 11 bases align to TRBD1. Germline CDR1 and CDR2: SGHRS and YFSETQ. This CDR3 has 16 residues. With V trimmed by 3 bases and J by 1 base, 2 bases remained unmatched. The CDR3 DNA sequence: TGCGCCAGCAGCTCGGGACAGGGGGGAACTAATGAAAAACTGTTTTTT. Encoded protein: CASSSGQGGTNEKLFF.

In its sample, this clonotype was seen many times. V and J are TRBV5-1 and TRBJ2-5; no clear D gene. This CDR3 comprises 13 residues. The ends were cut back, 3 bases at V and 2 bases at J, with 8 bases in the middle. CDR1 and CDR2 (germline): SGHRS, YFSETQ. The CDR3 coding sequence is TGCGCCAGCAGCTCGGCAATACAAGAGACCCAGTACTTC. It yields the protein CASSSAIQETQYF.

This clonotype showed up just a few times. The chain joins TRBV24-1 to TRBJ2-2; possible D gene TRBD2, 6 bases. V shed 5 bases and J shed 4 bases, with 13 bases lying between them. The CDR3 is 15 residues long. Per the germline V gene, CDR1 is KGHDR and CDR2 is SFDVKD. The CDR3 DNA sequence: TGTGCCACCAGTGGTCCGGGGGACGGCACCGGGGAGCTGTTTTTT. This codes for CATSGPGDGTGELFF.

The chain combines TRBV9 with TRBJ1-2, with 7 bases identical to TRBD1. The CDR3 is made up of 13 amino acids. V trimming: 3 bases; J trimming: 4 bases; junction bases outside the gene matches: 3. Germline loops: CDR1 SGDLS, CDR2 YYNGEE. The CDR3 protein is CASSATGSYGYTF. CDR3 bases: TGTGCCAGCAGCGCGACAGGGAGCTATGGCTACACCTTC.

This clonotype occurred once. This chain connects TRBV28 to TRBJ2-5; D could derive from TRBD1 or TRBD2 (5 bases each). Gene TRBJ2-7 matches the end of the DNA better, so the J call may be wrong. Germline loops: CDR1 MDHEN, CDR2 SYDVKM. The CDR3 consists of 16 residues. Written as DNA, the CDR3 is TGTGCCAGCAGTTTAGGGGCGGGCGTAAGTCCCTACGAGCAGTACTTC. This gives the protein CASSLGAGVSPYEQYF.

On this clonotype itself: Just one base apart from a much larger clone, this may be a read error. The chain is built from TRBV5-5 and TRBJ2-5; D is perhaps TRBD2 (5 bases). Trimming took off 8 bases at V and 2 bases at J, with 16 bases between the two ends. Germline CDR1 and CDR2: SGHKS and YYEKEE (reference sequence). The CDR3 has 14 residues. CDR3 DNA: TGTGCCAGTAGCGTTCGGTGGTTACAAGAGACCCAGTACTTC. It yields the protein CASSVRWLQETQYF. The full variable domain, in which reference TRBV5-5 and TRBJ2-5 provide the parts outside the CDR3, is DAGVTQSPTHLIKTRGQQVTLRCSPISGHKSVSWYQQVLGQGPQFIFQYYEKEERGRGNFPDRFSARQFPNYSSELNVNALLLGDSALYLCASSVRWLQETQYFGPGTRLLVL.